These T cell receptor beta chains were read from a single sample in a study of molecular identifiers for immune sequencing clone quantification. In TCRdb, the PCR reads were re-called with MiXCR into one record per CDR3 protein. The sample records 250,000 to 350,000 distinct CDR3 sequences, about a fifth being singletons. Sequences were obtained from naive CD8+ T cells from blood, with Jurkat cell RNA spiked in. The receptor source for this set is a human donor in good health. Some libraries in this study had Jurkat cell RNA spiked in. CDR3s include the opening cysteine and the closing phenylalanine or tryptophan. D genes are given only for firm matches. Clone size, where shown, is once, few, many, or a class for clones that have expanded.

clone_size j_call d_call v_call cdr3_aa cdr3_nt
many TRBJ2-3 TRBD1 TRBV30 CAWTEGQGADTQYF TGTGCCTGGACCGAGGGACAGGGGGCCGATACGCAGTATTTT
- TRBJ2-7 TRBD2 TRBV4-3 CASSQVSRLANSYEQYF TGCGCCAGCAGCCAGGTGTCCCGACTAGCGAACTCCTACGAGCAGTACTTC
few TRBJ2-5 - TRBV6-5 CASSLTPYRDISGETQYF TGTGCCAGCAGTCTCACACCATACAGGGATATTAGCGGGGAGACCCAGTACTTC
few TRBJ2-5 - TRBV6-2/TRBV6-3 CASTKGGRLQETQYF TGTGCCAGCACTAAAGGTGGGCGGCTTCAAGAGACCCAGTACTTC
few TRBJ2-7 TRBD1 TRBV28 CASSWQGAVDEQYF TGTGCCAGCAGTTGGCAGGGGGCGGTCGACGAGCAGTACTTC
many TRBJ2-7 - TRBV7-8 CASSLGIRAPSYEQYF TGTGCCAGCAGCTTAGGGATCCGGGCCCCATCCTACGAGCAGTACTTC
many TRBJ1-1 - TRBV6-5 CASQLGAEAFF TGTGCCAGCCAGCTGGGGGCTGAAGCTTTCTTT
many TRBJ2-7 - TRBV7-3 CASSLTGGAGEQYF TGTGCCAGCAGCTTAACAGGCGGGGCAGGCGAGCAGTACTTC
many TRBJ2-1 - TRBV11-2 CASSLAVGRAVGEQFF TGTGCCAGCAGCTTAGCGGTTGGGCGGGCCGTTGGTGAGCAGTTCTTC
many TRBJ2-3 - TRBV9 CASSVDPIQFSTDTQYF TGTGCCAGCAGCGTAGACCCCATTCAGTTTTCGACAGATACGCAGTATTTT
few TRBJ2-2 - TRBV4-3 CASSQERPIGPLAGELFF TGCGCCAGCAGCCAAGAGAGACCGATAGGGCCCCTCGCCGGGGAGCTGTTTTTT
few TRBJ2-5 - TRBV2 CASSDRGLGPNQETQYF TGTGCCAGCAGTGACAGGGGCTTAGGGCCAAACCAAGAGACCCAGTACTTC
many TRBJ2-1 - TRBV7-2 CASSPSWGSSYNEQFF TGTGCCAGCAGCCCCAGTTGGGGAAGCTCCTACAATGAGCAGTTCTTC
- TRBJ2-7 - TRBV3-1 CASSWASYEQYF TGTGCCAGCAGCTGGGCCTCATACGAGCAGTACTTC
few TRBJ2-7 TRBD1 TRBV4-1 CASSHAGTAFYEQYF TGCGCCAGCAGCCATGCCGGGACAGCCTTCTACGAGCAGTACTTC
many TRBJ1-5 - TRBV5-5 CASSPANMGINQPQHF TGTGCCAGCAGCCCGGCTAATATGGGGATCAATCAGCCCCAGCATTTT
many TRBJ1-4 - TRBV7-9 CASSLTTVTNEKLFF TGTGCCAGCAGCTTAACGACAGTAACTAATGAAAAACTGTTTTTT
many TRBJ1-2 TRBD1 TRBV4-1 CASNLGQGAIGYTF TGCGCCAGTAACCTAGGACAGGGGGCGATTGGCTACACCTTC
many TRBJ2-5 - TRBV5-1 CASSLIRLLPEGETQYF TGCGCCAGCAGCTTGATCCGCCTGCTGCCGGAGGGAGAGACCCAGTACTTC
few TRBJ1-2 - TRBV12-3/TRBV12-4 CASSLLANYGYTF TGTGCCAGCAGCCTATTAGCTAACTATGGCTACACCTTC
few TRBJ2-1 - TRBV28 CASPPGPQGPSYNEQFF TGTGCCAGCCCCCCAGGCCCGCAGGGGCCATCCTACAATGAGCAGTTCTTC
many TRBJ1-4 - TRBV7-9 CASSLAWAGENEKLFF TGTGCCAGCAGCTTAGCATGGGCAGGGGAAAATGAAAAACTGTTTTTT
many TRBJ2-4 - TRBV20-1 CSARDRDGVAKNIQYF TGCAGTGCTAGAGATAGGGATGGGGTCGCCAAAAACATTCAGTACTTC
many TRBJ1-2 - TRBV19 CASSIGAGSGYTF TGTGCCAGTAGTATTGGGGCGGGTAGCGGCTACACCTTC
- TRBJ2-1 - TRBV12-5 CASGLAPVDNEQFF TGTGCTAGTGGTTTGGCCCCAGTCGACAATGAGCAGTTCTTC
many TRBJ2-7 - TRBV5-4 CASSHRTSYEQYF TGTGCCAGCAGCCACCGGACCTCCTACGAGCAGTACTTC
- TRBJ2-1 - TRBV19 CASNIEQDLYNEQFF TGTGCCAGTAATATCGAACAGGACCTCTACAATGAGCAGTTCTTC
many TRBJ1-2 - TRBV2 CASSETTHYNYGYTF TGTGCCAGCAGTGAAACGACACACTATAACTATGGCTACACCTTC
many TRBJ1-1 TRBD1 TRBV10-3 CAISPDRGTEAFF TGTGCCATCAGTCCAGACAGGGGGACTGAAGCTTTCTTT
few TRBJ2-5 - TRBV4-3 CASSQDSWAGQETQYF TGCGCCAGCAGCCAAGATTCCTGGGCAGGGCAAGAGACCCAGTACTTC
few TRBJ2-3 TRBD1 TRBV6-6 CASSLANTGGTDTQYF TGTGCCAGCAGCTTGGCCAACACAGGGGGAACAGATACGCAGTATTTT
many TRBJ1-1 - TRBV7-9 CASSPPWAVNTEAFF TGTGCCAGCAGCCCCCCCTGGGCAGTGAACACTGAAGCTTTCTTT
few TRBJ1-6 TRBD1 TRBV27 CASSPMDRGNSPLHF TGTGCCAGCAGTCCAATGGACAGGGGGAATTCACCCCTCCACTTT
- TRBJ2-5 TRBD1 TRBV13 CASSHSDRETETQYF TGTGCCAGCAGCCATTCGGACAGGGAGACCGAGACCCAGTACTTC
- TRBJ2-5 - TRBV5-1 CASSLGTRGETQYF TGCGCCAGCAGCTTGGGGACAAGGGGCGAGACCCAGTACTTC
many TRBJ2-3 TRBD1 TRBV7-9 CASSPLGTGFKDTQYF TGTGCCAGCAGCCCCCTCGGGACAGGATTTAAAGATACGCAGTATTTT
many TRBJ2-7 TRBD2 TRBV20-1 CSARILAGPGTGEQYF TGCAGTGCTAGGATCCTAGCGGGACCAGGAACGGGGGAGCAGTACTTC
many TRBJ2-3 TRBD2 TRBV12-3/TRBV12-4 CASRLAGGLDTQYF TGTGCCAGCAGGCTAGCGGGGGGCCTAGATACGCAGTATTTT
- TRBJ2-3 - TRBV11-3 CASSAPGDTQYF TGTGCCAGCAGCGCCCCCGGAGATACGCAGTATTTT
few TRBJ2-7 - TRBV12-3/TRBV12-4 CASSLLGPAGEQYF TGTGCCAGCAGTTTGTTGGGACCCGCCGGGGAGCAGTACTTC
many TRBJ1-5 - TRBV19 CASSWQGGQPQHF TGTGCCAGTAGCTGGCAGGGTGGTCAGCCCCAGCATTTT
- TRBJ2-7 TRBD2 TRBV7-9 CASSSPGLAGGSCEQYF TGTGCCAGCAGCTCTCCGGGACTAGCGGGAGGTTCCTGCGAGCAGTACTTC
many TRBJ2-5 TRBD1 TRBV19 CASSIGQGLETQYF TGTGCCAGTAGTATCGGACAGGGTCTAGAGACCCAGTACTTC